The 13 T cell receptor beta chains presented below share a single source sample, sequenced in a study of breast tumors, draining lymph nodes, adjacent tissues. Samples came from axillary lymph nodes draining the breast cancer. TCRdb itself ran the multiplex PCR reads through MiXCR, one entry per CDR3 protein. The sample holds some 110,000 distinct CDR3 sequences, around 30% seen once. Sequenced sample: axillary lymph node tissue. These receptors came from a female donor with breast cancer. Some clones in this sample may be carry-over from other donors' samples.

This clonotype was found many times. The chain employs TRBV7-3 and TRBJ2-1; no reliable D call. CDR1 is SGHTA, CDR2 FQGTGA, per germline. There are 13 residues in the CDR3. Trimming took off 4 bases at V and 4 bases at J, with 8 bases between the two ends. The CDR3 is CASSSAGYNEQFF. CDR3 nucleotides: TGTGCCAGCAGCTCCGCAGGTTACAATGAGCAGTTCTTC. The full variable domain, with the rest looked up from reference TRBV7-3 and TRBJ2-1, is GAGVSQTPSNKVTEKGKYVELRCDPISGHTALYWYRQSLGQGPEFLIYFQGTGAADDSGLPNDRFFAVRPEGSVSTLKIQRTERGDSAVYLCASSSAGYNEQFFGPGTRLTVL.

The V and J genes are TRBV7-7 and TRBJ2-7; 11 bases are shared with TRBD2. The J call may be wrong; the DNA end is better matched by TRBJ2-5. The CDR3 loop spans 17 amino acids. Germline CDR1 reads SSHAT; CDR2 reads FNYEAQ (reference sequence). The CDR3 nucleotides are TGTGCTAGAATTGCCGGGGTTAGCGGGGGGGCACAAGAGACCCAGTACTTC. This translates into CARIAGVSGGAQETQYF.

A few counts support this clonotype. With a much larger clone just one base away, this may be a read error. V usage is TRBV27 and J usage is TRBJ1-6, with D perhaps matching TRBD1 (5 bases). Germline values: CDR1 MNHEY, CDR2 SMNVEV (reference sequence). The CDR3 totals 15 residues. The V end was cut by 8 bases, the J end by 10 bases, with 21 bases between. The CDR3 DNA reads TGTGCCAGCGGCCGGATTCAGGGAGGCGGATCACCCCTCCACTTT. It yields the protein CASGRIQGGGSPLHF.

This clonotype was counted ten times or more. CDR3 protein: CSARGGLVYNEQFF. DNA for the CDR3: TGCAGTGCTAGAGGGGGACTAGTTTACAATGAGCAGTTCTTC. V is TRBV20-1 and J is TRBJ2-1, with TRBD2 matching 8 bases. The germline V gene encodes CDR1 DFQATT and CDR2 SNEGSKA (reference sequence). With 1 base clipped from V and 4 bases from J, the junction kept 3 bases outside the gene matches. This CDR3 has 14 residues.

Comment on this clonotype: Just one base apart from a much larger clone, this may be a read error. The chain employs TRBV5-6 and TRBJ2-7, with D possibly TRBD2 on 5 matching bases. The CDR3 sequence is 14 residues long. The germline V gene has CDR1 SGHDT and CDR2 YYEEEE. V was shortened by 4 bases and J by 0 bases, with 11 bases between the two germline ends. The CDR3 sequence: CASSRRRTSYEQYF. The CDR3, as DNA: TGTGCCAGCAGCCGGCGGAGGACCTCCTACGAGCAGTACTTC.

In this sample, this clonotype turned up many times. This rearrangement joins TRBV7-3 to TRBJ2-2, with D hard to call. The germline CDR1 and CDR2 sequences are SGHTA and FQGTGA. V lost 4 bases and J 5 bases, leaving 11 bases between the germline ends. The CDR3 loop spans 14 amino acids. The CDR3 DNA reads TGTGCCAGCAGCTCGAATGGATGGACCGGGGAGCTGTTTTTT. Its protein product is CASSSNGWTGELFF. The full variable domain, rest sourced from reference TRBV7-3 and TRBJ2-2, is GAGVSQTPSNKVTEKGKYVELRCDPISGHTALYWYRQSLGQGPEFLIYFQGTGAADDSGLPNDRFFAVRPEGSVSTLKIQRTERGDSAVYLCASSSNGWTGELFFGEGSRLTVL.

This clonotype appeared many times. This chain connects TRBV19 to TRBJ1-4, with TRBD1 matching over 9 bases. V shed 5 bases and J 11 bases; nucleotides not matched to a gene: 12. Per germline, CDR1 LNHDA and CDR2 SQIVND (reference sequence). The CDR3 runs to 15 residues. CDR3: CASSVSGQGKWKLFF. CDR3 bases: TGTGCCAGTAGTGTTTCGGGACAGGGTAAATGGAAACTGTTTTTT.

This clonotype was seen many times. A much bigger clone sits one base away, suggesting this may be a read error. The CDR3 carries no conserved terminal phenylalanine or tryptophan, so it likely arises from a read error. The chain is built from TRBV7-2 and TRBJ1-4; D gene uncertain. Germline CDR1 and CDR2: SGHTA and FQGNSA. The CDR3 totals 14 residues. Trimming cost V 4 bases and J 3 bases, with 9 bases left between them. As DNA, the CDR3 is TGTGCCAGCAGCTCGGATCCTTCTAATGAAAAACTGTTTGTT. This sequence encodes CASSSDPSNEKLFV.

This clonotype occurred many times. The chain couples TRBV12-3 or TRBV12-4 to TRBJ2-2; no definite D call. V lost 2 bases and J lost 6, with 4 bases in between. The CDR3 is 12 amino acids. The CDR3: CASSLNAGELFF. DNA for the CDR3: TGTGCCAGCAGTTTAAACGCCGGGGAGCTGTTTTTT.

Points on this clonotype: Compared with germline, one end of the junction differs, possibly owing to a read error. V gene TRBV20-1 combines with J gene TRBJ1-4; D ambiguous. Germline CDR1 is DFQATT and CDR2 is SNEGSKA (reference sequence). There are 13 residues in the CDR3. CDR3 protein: CSASRRESETLFF. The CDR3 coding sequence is TGCAGTGCTAGTCGTCGGGAAAGTGAAACACTGTTTTTT.

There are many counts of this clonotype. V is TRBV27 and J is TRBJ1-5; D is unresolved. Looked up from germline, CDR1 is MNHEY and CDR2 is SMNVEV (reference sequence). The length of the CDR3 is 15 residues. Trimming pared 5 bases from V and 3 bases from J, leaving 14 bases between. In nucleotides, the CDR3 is TGTGCCAGCAGTAAGGGAGGGATGAACAATCAGCCCCAGCATTTT. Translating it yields CASSKGGMNNQPQHF.

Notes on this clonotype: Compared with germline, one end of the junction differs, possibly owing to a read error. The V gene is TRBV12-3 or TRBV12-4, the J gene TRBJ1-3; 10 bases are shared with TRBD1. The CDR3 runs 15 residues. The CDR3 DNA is TGTACCAGCAGACCGGGGACAGGGGCGGGAAACGCCATATATTTT. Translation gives CTSRPGTGAGNAIYF.

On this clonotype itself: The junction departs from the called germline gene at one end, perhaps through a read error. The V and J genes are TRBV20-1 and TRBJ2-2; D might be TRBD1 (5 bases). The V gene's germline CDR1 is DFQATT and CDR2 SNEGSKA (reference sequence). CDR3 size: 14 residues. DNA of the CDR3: TGCAGTGCTGAGAATCACAGGACCACCGCGGAGCTGTTTTTT. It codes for CSAENHRTTAELFF.